Here is one TCR beta chain with its context. TCRdb's copy holds only in-frame clones and misses some; the assay was immunoSEQ multiplex PCR. The top ten hold 6.5% to 9% of the sample, which has under 150,000 clones, over 75% seen once. This sample is part of a study of blood T cell repertoires in COVID-19. Between the trimmed V and J ends, which lost 4 bases and 13 bases, there was a span of 16 bases. The CDR3 sequence is 12 residues long. CDR1 and CDR2 (germline): LGHDT, YNNKEL (reference sequence). The source of this sequence is a man aged 45-60 years with acute or convalescent COVID-19. The sequenced material came from peripheral blood. The chain joins TRBV3-1 (or the pseudogene TRBV3-2) to TRBJ1-2; tentatively, D is TRBD1 (6 bases). The CDR3 spells CASSRNFRGFTF. For the CDR3, the DNA is TGTGCCAGCAGCCGGAACTTCAGGGGATTCACCTTC.